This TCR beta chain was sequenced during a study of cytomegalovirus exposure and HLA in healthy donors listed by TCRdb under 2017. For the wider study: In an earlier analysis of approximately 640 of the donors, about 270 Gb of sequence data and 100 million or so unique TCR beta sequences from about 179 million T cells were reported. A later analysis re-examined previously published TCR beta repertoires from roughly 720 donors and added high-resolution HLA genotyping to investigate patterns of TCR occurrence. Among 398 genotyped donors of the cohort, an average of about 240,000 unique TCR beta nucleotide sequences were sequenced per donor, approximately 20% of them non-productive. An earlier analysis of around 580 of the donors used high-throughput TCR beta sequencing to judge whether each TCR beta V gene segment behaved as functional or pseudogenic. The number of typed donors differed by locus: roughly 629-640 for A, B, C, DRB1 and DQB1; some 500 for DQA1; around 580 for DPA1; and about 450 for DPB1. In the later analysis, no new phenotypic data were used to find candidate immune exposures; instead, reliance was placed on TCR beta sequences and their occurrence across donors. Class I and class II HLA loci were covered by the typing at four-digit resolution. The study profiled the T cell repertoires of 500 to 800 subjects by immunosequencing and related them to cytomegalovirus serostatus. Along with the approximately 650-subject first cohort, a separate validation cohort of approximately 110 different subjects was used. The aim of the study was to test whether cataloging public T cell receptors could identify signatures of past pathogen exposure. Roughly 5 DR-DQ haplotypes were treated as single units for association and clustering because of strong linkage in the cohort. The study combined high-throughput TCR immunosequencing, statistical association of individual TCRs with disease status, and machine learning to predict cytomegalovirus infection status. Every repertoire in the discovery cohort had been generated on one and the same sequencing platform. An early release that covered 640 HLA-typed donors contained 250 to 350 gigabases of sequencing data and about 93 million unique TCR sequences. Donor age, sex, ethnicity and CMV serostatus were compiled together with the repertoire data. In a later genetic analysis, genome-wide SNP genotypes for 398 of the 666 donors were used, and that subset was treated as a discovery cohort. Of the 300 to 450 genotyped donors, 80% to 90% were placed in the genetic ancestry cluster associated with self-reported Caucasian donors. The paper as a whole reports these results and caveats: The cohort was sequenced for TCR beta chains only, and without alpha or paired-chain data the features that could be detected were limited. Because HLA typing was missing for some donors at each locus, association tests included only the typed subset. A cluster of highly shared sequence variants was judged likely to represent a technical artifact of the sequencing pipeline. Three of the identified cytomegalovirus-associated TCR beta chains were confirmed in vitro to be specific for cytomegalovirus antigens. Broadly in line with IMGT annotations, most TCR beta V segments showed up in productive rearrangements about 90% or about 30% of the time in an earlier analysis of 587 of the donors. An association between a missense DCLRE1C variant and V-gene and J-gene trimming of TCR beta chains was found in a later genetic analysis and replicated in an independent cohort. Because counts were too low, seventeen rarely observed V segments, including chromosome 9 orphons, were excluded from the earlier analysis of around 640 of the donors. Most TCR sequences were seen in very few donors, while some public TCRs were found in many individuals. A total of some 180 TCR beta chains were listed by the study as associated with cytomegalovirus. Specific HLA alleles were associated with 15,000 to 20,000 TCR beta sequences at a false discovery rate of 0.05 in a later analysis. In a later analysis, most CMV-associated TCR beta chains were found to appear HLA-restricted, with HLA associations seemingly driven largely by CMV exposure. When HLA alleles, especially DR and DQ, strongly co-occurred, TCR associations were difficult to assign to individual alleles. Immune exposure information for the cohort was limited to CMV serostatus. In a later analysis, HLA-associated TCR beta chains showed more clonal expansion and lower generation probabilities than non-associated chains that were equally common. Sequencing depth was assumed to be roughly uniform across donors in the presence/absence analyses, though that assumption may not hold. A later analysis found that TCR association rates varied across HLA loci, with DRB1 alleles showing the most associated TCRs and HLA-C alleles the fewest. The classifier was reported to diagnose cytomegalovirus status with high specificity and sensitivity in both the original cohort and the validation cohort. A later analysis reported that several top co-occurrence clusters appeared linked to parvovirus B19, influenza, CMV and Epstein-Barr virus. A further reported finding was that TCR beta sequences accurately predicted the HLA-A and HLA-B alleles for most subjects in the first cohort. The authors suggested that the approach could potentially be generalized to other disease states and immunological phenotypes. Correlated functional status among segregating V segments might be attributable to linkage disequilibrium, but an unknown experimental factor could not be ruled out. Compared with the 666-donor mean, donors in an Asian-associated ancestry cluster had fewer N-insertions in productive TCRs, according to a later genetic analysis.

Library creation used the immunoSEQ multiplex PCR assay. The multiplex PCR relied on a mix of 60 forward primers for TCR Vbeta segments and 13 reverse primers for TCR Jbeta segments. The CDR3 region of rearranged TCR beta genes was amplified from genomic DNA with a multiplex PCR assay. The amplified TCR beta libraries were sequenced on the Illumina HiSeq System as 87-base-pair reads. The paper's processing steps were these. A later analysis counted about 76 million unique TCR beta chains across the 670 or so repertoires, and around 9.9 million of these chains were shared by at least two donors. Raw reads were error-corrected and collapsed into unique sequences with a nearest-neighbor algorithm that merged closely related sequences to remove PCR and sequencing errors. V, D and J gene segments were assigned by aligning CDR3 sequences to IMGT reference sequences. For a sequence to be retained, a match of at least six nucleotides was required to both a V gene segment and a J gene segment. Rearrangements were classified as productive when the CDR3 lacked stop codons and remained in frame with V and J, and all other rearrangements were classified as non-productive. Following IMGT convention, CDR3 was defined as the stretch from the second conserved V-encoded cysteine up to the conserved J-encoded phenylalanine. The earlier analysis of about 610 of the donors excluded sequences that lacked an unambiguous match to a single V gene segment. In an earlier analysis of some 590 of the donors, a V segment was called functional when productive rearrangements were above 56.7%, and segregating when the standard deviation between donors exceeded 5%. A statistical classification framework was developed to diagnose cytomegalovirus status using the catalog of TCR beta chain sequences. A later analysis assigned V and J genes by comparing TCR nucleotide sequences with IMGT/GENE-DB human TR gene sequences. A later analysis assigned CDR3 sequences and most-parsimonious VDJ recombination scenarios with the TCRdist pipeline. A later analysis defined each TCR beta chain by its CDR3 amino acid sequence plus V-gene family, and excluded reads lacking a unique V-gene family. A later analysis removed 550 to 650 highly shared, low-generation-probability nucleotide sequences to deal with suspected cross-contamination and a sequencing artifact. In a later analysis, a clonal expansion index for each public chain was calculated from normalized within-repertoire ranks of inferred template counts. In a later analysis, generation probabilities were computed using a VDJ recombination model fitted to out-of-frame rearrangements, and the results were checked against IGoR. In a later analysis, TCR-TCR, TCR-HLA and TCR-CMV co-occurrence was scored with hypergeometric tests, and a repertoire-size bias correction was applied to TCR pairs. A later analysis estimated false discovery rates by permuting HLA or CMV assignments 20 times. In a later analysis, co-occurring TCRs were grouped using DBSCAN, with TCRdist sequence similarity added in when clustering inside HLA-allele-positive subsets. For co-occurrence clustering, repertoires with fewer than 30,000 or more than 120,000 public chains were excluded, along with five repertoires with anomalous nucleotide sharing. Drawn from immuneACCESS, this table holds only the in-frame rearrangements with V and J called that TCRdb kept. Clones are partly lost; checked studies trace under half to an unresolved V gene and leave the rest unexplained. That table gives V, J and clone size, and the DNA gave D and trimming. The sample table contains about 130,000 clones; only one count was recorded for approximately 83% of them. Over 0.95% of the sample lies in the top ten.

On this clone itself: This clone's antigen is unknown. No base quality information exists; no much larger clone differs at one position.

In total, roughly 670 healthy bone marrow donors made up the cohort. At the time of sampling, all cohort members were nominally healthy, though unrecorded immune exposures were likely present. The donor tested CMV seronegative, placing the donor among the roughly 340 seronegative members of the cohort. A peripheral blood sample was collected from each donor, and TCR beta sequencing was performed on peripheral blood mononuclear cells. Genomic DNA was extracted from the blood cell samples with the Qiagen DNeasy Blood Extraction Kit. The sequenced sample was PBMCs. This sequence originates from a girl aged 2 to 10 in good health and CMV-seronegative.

The nucleotides read TGCGCCAGCAGCCCCACCACTAGCGGCCAAGAGACCCAGTACTTC. It translates as CASSPTTSGQETQYF. Recombination linked TRBV5-1 to TRBJ2-5; 8 junctional bases match TRBD2. CDR1 and CDR2, per the germline V gene, are SGHRS and YFSETQ. The CDR3 goes from the cysteine to the phenylalanine over 15 residues. The sequence is cut down to CDR3 DNA, 45 bases in frame from base 1. The germline V and J ends show losses of 4 bases and 1 base respectively, and no gene match explains 6 bases of the junction.